Listed below are T cell receptor beta chains from one sample, sequenced in a study of blood T cell repertoires in COVID-19. The method was immunoSEQ multiplex PCR; TCRdb's version includes in-frame clones alone and lacks a portion of them. The sample holds about 74,000 clones, 80% to 90% seen once. The sample consisted of peripheral blood. The source is a man aged 70 or older with acute or convalescent COVID-19. Each CDR3 is given with its conserved first and last residue. Fields, in order: clone size, D gene, J gene, V gene, CDR3 DNA, CDR3 protein. A D gene is named only where the DNA matches it firmly. The size of a clone is reported for some rows only, either as once, few or many, or as a class for expanded clones.

>NA|NA|TRBJ2-2|TRBV7-2
TGTGCCAGCAGCTCCGGGACTGCCGGGGAGCTGTTTTTT
CASSSGTAGELFF
>NA|NA|TRBJ2-5|TRBV29-1
TGCAGCGTTGTAATTGGAGGGTACCAAGAGACCCAGTACTTC
CSVVIGGYQETQYF
>NA|TRBD2|TRBJ2-3|TRBV10-3
TGTGCCATCAGTGAGTCGCCCGGGGGGTCTCTCCTAGATACGCAGTATTTT
CAISESPGGSLLDTQYF
>NA|NA|TRBJ1-5|TRBV6-4
TGTGCCAGCAGTCACGAGAGCAATCAGCCCCAGCATTTT
CASSHESNQPQHF
>NA|TRBD1|TRBJ2-2|TRBV5-8
TGTGCCAGCAGAGGACAGGGGAACACCGGGGAGCTGTTTTTT
CASRGQGNTGELFF
>NA|TRBD1|TRBJ1-2|TRBV7-9
TGTGCCAGCAGCCCTCCTCGTAGGGGGCGCAACTATGGCTACACCTTC
CASSPPRRGRNYGYTF
>NA|TRBD1|TRBJ1-3|TRBV4-3
TGCGCCAGCAGCCAAGAATTACAGGGGGGAGGAAACACCATATATTTT
CASSQELQGGGNTIYF
>NA|NA|TRBJ1-2|TRBV6-4
TGTGCCAGCAGTGTAGTAACGTCTCGAGGCTACACCTTC
CASSVVTSRGYTF
>NA|NA|TRBJ2-6|TRBV18
TGTGCCAGCGCGACTGGGGCCAACGTCCTGACTTTC
CASATGANVLTF
>few|TRBD2|TRBJ2-3|TRBV28
TGTGCCAGCAGTTGGGGTGCTAGCGGGACTTTGGGAGATACGCAGTATTTT
CASSWGASGTLGDTQYF
>NA|NA|TRBJ2-1|TRBV3-1/TRBV3-2
TGTGCCAGCAGCCAAGTGGGCCAGGGCCGATACAATGAGCAGTTCTTC
CASSQVGQGRYNEQFF
>NA|TRBD1|TRBJ2-2|TRBV19
TGTGCCAGTACGGGACAGGTGAACACCGGGGAGCTGTTTTTT
CASTGQVNTGELFF
>once|NA|TRBJ2-7|TRBV5-1
TGCGCCAGCAGCCCCCGACAGGAAGCGGGGCTATACGAGCAGTACTTC
CASSPRQEAGLYEQYF
>few|NA|TRBJ1-1|TRBV7-9
TGTGCCAGCAGCCCAATGATGACAAGACAATCCCCCGCTTTCTTT
CASSPMMTRQSPAFF
>NA|NA|TRBJ1-1|TRBV6-5
TGTGCCAGCAGTTACTCTCCGGGGGTGAACACTGAAGCTTTCTTT
CASSYSPGVNTEAFF
>NA|TRBD2|TRBJ2-5|TRBV28
TGTGCCAGCAGTGGACTAGCGGGACAAGAGACCCAGTACTTC
CASSGLAGQETQYF
>NA|TRBD2|TRBJ2-1|TRBV9
TGTGCCAGCAGCGTATTAGGGACTAGTGATGAGCAGTTCTTC
CASSVLGTSDEQFF
>NA|NA|TRBJ2-2|TRBV7-2
TGTGCCTCTAGGGGGCGGGGTACCGGGGAGCTGTTTTTT
CASRGRGTGELFF
>NA|NA|TRBJ1-2|TRBV5-8
TGTGCCAGCAGCTTGGTTAGAGCGGGGGGCTACACCTTC
CASSLVRAGGYTF
>NA|TRBD1|TRBJ2-6|TRBV5-4
TGTGCCAGCAGTTCGGGACAGCGTTTCTCTGGGGCCAACGTCCTGACTTTC
CASSSGQRFSGANVLTF
>NA|NA|TRBJ2-3|TRBV6-5
TGTGCCAGCAGTTATGGGGCGGGCACAGATACGCAGTATTTT
CASSYGAGTDTQYF
>NA|TRBD2|TRBJ2-1|TRBV29-1
TGCAGCGACGGCCTAGCGGGGGGGGACAATGAGCAGTTCTTC
CSDGLAGGDNEQFF
>NA|NA|TRBJ1-6|TRBV5-1
TGCGCCAGCAGCCCTGGACAGCCAAATTCACCCCTCCACTTT
CASSPGQPNSPLHF
>NA|NA|TRBJ2-1|TRBV7-9
TGTGCCAGCAGCGAGTCTGACGTCGGGGAGCAGTTCTTC
CASSESDVGEQFF
>NA|NA|TRBJ1-1|TRBV27
TGTGCCAGCAGTTTTTTGGGGGCGGAAGCTGAAGCTTTCTTT
CASSFLGAEAEAFF
>NA|NA|TRBJ1-1|TRBV6-6
TGTGCCAGCAGTTTAACACCTTTCGACACTGAAGCTTTCTTT
CASSLTPFDTEAFF
>NA|TRBD2|TRBJ2-1|TRBV5-1
TGCGCCAGTAGCGGGGGGTCTTACAATGAGCAGTTCTTC
CASSGGSYNEQFF
>NA|TRBD2|TRBJ2-7|TRBV28
TGTGCCAGCAGTTTCCGGACTAGCGGGAGGACATCGTACGAGCAGTACTTC
CASSFRTSGRTSYEQYF
>NA|NA|TRBJ2-1|TRBV27
TGTGCCAGCAGATCGGACCCCGACAGCTCCTACAATGAGCAGTTCTTC
CASRSDPDSSYNEQFF
>NA|NA|TRBJ1-1|TRBV6-6
TGTGCCAGCAGTTTCAACGACCGGGACACTGAAGCTTTCTTT
CASSFNDRDTEAFF
>NA|TRBD1|TRBJ1-1|TRBV5-4
TGTGCCAGCAGCCCTGGGGGGACAGTTGAAGCTTTCTTT
CASSPGGTVEAFF
>NA|NA|TRBJ1-1|TRBV7-2
TGTGCCAGCAGCTTAGCGTGGGGCTCATTTTCTGAAGCTTTCTTT
CASSLAWGSFSEAFF
>once|TRBD1|TRBJ2-2|TRBV28
TGTGCCGTCGGACAGGCCTTCAACACCGGGGAGCTGTTTTTT
CAVGQAFNTGELFF
>NA|TRBD2|TRBJ2-1|TRBV19
TGTGCCAGTAGTATGGCCCCAGCGGGGTACAATGAGCAGTTCTTC
CASSMAPAGYNEQFF